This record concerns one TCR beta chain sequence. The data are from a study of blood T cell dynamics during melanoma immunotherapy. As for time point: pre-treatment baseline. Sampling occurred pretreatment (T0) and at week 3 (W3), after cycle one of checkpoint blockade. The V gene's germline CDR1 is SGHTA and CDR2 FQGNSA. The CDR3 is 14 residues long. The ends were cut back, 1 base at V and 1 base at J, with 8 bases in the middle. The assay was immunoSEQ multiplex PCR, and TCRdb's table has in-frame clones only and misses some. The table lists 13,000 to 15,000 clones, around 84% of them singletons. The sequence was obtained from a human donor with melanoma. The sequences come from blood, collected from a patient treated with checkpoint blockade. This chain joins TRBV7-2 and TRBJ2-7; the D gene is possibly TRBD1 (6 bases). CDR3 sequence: CASSLVQGSYEQYF. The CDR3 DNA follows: TGTGCCAGCAGCTTAGTTCAGGGGTCCTACGAGCAGTACTTC. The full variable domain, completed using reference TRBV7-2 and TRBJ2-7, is GAGVSQSPSNKVTEKGKDVELRCDPISGHTALYWYRQSLGQGLEFLIYFQGNSAPDKSGLPSDRFSAERTGGSVSTLTIQRTQQEDSAVYLCASSLVQGSYEQYFGPGTRLTVT.